These 22 T cell receptor beta chains were sequenced from one sample in a study of radiation and T cells in renal cell carcinoma. Time point of the sample: blood 2 weeks post-SBRT. The treatment denotes: 15 Gy SBRT to primary tumor, nephrectomy 4 weeks later. The assay was immunoSEQ multiplex PCR, and TCRdb's table has in-frame clones only and misses some. Altogether 150,000 to 190,000 clones are present, roughly 90% being singletons, with the ten largest covering 10% to 15%. Sequenced material: blood, taken from a patient whose treatment included radiotherapy and nephrectomy. The receptors were gathered from a woman between 45 and 60 years old with renal cell carcinoma.

Comments on this clone: Sequence at one end of the junction differs from germline and may be a read error. The CDR3 here is CASSLLGGTGELFF. CDR3 sequence (DNA): TGTGCTAGCAGCTTACTGGGTGGCACCGGGGAGCTGTTTTTT. The V and J genes are TRBV7-7 and TRBJ2-2; D is uncertain. CDR3 size: 14 residues. CDR1 is SSHAT and CDR2 is FNYEAQ in the germline V gene (reference sequence).

The chain recombines TRBV19 with TRBJ1-1; a weak D match, TRBD1 (5 bases). CDR3 length equals 15 residues. With 5 bases removed from V and 0 bases from J, the gap between germline ends came to 13 bases. Germline lookup yields CDR1 LNHDA and CDR2 SQIVND (reference sequence). CDR3 residues: CASSGTGTVNTEAFF. The DNA for the CDR3 is TGTGCCAGTAGTGGTACCGGGACGGTGAACACTGAAGCTTTCTTT.

This rearrangement joins TRBV19 to TRBJ1-5, with TRBD1 matching 7 bases. With V trimmed by 6 bases and J by 5 bases, 10 bases remained unmatched. The CDR3 is 15 residues long. Germline V gene sequence: CDR1 LNHDA, CDR2 SQIVND (reference sequence). CDR3 DNA sequence: TGTGCCAGTAGCATGGACAGGTCTTGGTATCAGCCCCAGCATTTT. It yields the protein CASSMDRSWYQPQHF.

The rearrangement uses TRBV11-2 and TRBJ2-3; D gene uncertain. This CDR3 is built from 15 residues. Trimming took off 0 bases at V and 0 bases at J, with 7 bases between the two ends. Germline loops: CDR1 SGHAT, CDR2 FQNNGV. The CDR3 loop reads CASSLDLDSTDTQYF. CDR3 DNA: TGTGCCAGCAGCTTAGATCTAGACAGCACAGATACGCAGTATTTT.

The V gene is TRBV6-1, the J gene TRBJ2-1; maybe TRBD2 (7 bases). The germline gives CDR1 MNHNS, CDR2 SASEGT. The CDR3 runs to 14 residues. Trimming took off 7 bases at V and 3 bases at J, with 13 bases between the two ends. The CDR3 region is CASTWGGLYNEQFF. DNA of the CDR3: TGTGCCAGCACCTGGGGGGGCCTCTACAATGAGCAGTTCTTC.

V and J are TRBV6-9 and TRBJ2-2, with TRBD2 matching 11 bases. With 5 bases clipped from V and 4 bases from J, the junction kept 12 bases outside the gene matches. CDR1 MNHGY and CDR2 SVAAGI come from the germline V gene. CDR3 size: 18 residues. The CDR3 DNA reads as TGTGCCAGCAGTCTAATTCTAGCGGGGGGCCGTCGCACCGGGGAGCTGTTTTTT. As protein: CASSLILAGGRRTGELFF.

The J gene is TRBJ2-7, the V gene TRBV5-5, with D unclear. The V gene's germline CDR1 is SGHKS and CDR2 YYEKEE (reference sequence). Trimming shortened V by 4 bases and J by 5 bases, and 13 bases separated the two germline ends. The CDR3 covers 13 residues. As DNA, the CDR3 is TGTGCCAGCAGCCAGCAAGGTTTGCACGAGCAGTACTTC. It translates to CASSQQGLHEQYF.

In the case of this clone: At one boundary the junction diverges from the germline segment, which might be a read error. This chain uses TRBV5-8 with TRBJ1-1, with TRBD1 matching over 10 bases. The CDR3 totals 15 residues. CDR1 is SGHTS, CDR2 YDEGEE, per germline. Here the CDR3 DNA reads TGTGCCAGCAGCTGGGGGACAGGGGAGAACTCTGAAGCTTTCTTT. Translated: CASSWGTGENSEAFF.

The chain has TRBV5-1 and TRBJ1-1; maybe TRBD1 (6 bases). CDR1 and CDR2 from the germline V gene are SGHRS and YFSETQ. Deletions cut 0 bases from V and 4 bases from J, with 13 bases between. The CDR3 length is 15 residues. This CDR3 reads CASSLATGTGTEAFF. DNA of the CDR3: TGCGCCAGCAGCTTGGCCACAGGGACGGGCACTGAAGCTTTCTTT.

The rearrangement joins TRBV5-4 to TRBJ1-2, with D possibly matching TRBD1 (6 bases). This CDR3 has 14 residues. The V gene's germline CDR1 is SGHNT and CDR2 YYREEE (reference sequence). V lost 5 bases and J lost 1, with 12 bases in between. The CDR3 loop is CASRSGQSNYGYTF. The CDR3 DNA reads TGTGCCAGCAGGTCAGGACAGAGTAACTATGGCTACACCTTC.

The V gene is TRBV7-9, the J gene TRBJ1-5, with 7 bases matching TRBD1. The CDR3 covers 14 residues. V shed 3 bases and J 3 bases; nucleotides not matched to a gene: 2. CDR1 is SEHNR, CDR2 FQNEAQ, per germline (reference sequence). The CDR3 spells CASSLGQLNQPQHF. In DNA form, the CDR3 reads TGTGCCAGCAGCTTGGGACAGCTCAATCAGCCCCAGCATTTT.

J is TRBJ2-1 and V is TRBV7-2, with 13 positions matching TRBD2. CDR3 length equals 17 residues. Germline V gives CDR1 SGHTA, CDR2 FQGNSA. Trimming at V came to 0 bases and at J to 7 bases, leaving 6 bases not matched to a gene. CDR3 DNA sequence: TGTGCCAGCAGCTTAGCCTCACTAGCGGGGGGGCGAAATGAGCAGTTCTTC. Translated, it gives CASSLASLAGGRNEQFF.

The chain is built from TRBV19 and TRBJ1-6, with D unclear. The CDR3 has 19 amino acids. The V end lost 4 bases, the J end lost 0 bases, and 19 bases lay between the germline ends. In germline, CDR1 is LNHDA, CDR2 SQIVND (reference sequence). This CDR3 reads CASSTSRMAGTSYNSPLHF. CDR3 sequence (DNA): TGTGCCAGTAGTACGTCTAGGATGGCGGGAACCTCCTATAATTCACCCCTCCACTTT.

The rearrangement joins TRBV7-9 to TRBJ2-7; TRBD2 matches 15 bases. Per germline, CDR1 SEHNR and CDR2 FQNEAQ (reference sequence). Trimming took 5 bases from V and 3 from J; bases not matched to a gene: 11. The CDR3 consists of 18 residues. The CDR3 nucleotides read TGTGCCAGCAGCCCTGGACTAGCGGGGGGGCATTTTCTCTACGAGCAGTACTTC. It codes for CASSPGLAGGHFLYEQYF.

The chain recombines TRBV6-1 with TRBJ2-3; the match to TRBD2 covers 7 bases. J gave up 4 bases and V 8 bases, and 9 bases lay outside the gene matches. This CDR3 spans 14 amino acids. Germline V gives CDR1 MNHNS, CDR2 SASEGT. The CDR3 sequence is CASLRGNVADTQYF. The CDR3 nucleotides read TGTGCCAGCCTGCGGGGGAATGTAGCAGATACGCAGTATTTT.

V usage is TRBV18 and J usage is TRBJ1-1, with 8 bases aligning to TRBD1. Germline trimming cut 3 bases from V and 1 base from J; bases unmatched to any gene: 4. The CDR3 is 15 residues long. Germline-derived CDR1 and CDR2 are KGHSH and LQKENI. The CDR3, as DNA: TGTGCCAGCTCACCGGACAGGGCACGGAACACTGAAGCTTTCTTT. As protein: CASSPDRARNTEAFF.

CDR3 amino acids: CASSLSIGTTPGTF. In DNA, the CDR3 is TGTGCCAGCAGCTTAAGTATCGGCACCACCCCGGGCACCTTC. This sequence joins TRBV7-6 and TRBJ1-2; D is undetermined. Germline V gene data show CDR1 as SGHVS and CDR2 as FNYEAQ. Between the trimmed V and J ends, which lost 2 bases and 13 bases, there was a span of 20 bases. The CDR3 extends over 14 amino acids.

The chain employs TRBV6-6 and TRBJ1-6; TRBD1 agrees at 9 bases. With 5 bases clipped from V and 9 bases from J, the junction kept 5 bases outside the gene matches. The germline CDR1 and CDR2 sequences are MNHNY and SVGAGI (reference sequence). The CDR3 spans 14 residues. The chain's CDR3 is CASSNRDRVSPLHF. CDR3 DNA sequence: TGTGCCAGCAGTAACCGGGACAGGGTTTCACCCCTCCACTTT.

CDR3 amino acids: CASSLNRGLFTEAFF. CDR3 nucleotides: TGTGCCAGCAGCTTGAATCGGGGGTTGTTCACTGAAGCTTTCTTT. The genes are TRBV5-6 and TRBJ1-1; perhaps TRBD1 as D (5 bases). Deletions cut 1 base from V and 4 bases from J, with 14 bases between. Germline V gene data show CDR1 as SGHDT and CDR2 as YYEEEE. The CDR3 has 15 amino acids.

The chain carries TRBV14 and TRBJ2-2, with 7 bases matching TRBD1. Trimming at V came to 6 bases and at J to 1 base, leaving 8 bases not matched to a gene. The V gene's germline CDR1 is SGHDN and CDR2 FVKESK. The CDR3 covers 16 residues. The CDR3, as DNA: TGTGCCAGCAGACATGGGGACAGCATGAACACCGGGGAGCTGTTTTTT. This translates into CASRHGDSMNTGELFF.

The V and J genes are TRBV27 and TRBJ1-1; no clear D gene. There are 14 residues in the CDR3. Germline assignment: CDR1 MNHEY and CDR2 SMNVEV (reference sequence). The ends were cut back, 0 bases at V and 10 bases at J, with 15 bases in the middle. The CDR3 nucleotides are TGTGCCAGCAGTTTATCGGGCTCCGTCGCGGTAGCTTTCTTT. Residues: CASSLSGSVAVAFF.

The chain uses TRBV27 and TRBJ1-1; D is undetermined. The CDR3 totals 12 residues. CDR1 MNHEY and CDR2 SMNVEV come from the germline V gene (reference sequence). V was pared by 5 bases and J by 5 bases, with 9 bases between. CDR3 sequence reads: CASSRPGTEAFF. The DNA of the CDR3 is TGTGCCAGCAGTCGTCCGGGGACTGAAGCTTTCTTT.